This TCR beta chain came from a study of OX40 agonist ivuxolimab in advanced cancers. Findings and caveats of the study: Not determined was the antigen specificity of the expanded peripheral T cells. At 0.1 to 3.0 mg/kg and by week 6, CD4+ and CD8+ T cells in the blood had expanded clonally. Partial responders dosed at 0.1-3.0 mg/kg displayed clonal expansion ranking among the lowest.

Clones were sequenced by immunoSEQ multiplex PCR, and TCRdb holds only the in-frame ones, with some missing. The sample includes 53,000 or so clones, around four fifths of them seen just once. The CDR3 loop spans 14 amino acids. The V gene lost 2 bases and the J gene lost 4 bases, with 8 bases spanning the gap. From germline, CDR1 is MNHNY and CDR2 SVGAGI (reference sequence). As concerns this clone: Its target is not known.

Autoimmune disease history or systemic immunosuppression meant exclusion. This specimen was CD4+ or CD8+ T cells sorted from blood, taken in a trial of the OX40 agonist ivuxolimab. This chain uses TRBV6-6 with TRBJ2-2, with D possibly being TRBD1 (6 bases). The origin of this receptor is an adult with an advanced solid tumor such as melanoma, head and neck, liver or kidney cancer. The CDR3 DNA reads as TGTGCCAGCAGTTACGGGGACACCACCGGGGAGCTGTTTTTT. This translates into CASSYGDTTGELFF.